This T cell receptor (beta chain) was sequenced in a study of blood T cell repertoires in COVID-19. Grouping used clinical history reported by participants in a survey and questionnaire. Recovered status applied to Cohort 3 donors who had two consecutive negative PCRs. It also applied to those with clearance or with symptom resolution. The CDR3 runs 14 residues. Per germline, CDR1 SGHRS and CDR2 YFSETQ. V lost 0 bases to trimming and J lost 2 bases; unmatched junction nucleotides: 1. Method: immunoSEQ multiplex PCR; TCRdb's copy keeps in-frame clones and lacks some. The sample records 500,000 or so clones, about nine tenths being singletons.

The TCR comes from a woman between 18 and 29 years old who had recovered from COVID-19. The sequenced sample was PBMCs or T cells enriched from blood (not recorded which). The chain recombines TRBV5-1 with TRBJ1-2; 7 bases map to TRBD1. The CDR3 DNA is TGCGCCAGCAGCTTGGCGACAGGGAACTATGGCTACACCTTC. Its translation is CASSLATGNYGYTF.